This passage covers 7 T cell receptor beta chains from one sample sequenced in a study of cytomegalovirus exposure and HLA in healthy donors. The PCR had 60 Vbeta and 13 Jbeta primers. Profiled with immunoSEQ multiplex PCR; TCRdb holds only in-frame clones, not every one. The sample comprises 150,000 to 200,000 clones, 65% to 80% of which are singletons, and 1.1% rests with the top ten. The sequenced sample was PBMCs. These receptors were collected from a woman aged 40 to 50 in good health and CMV-seronegative.

This chain connects TRBV7-9 to TRBJ1-2, with D unresolved. The CDR3 sequence is 15 residues long. The V and J ends lost 0 bases and 7 bases respectively, with 15 bases between them. Per the germline V gene, CDR1 is SEHNR and CDR2 is FQNEAQ (reference sequence). Here the CDR3 reads CASSLAGPQTSGYTF. CDR3 coding DNA: TGTGCCAGCAGCTTAGCCGGTCCCCAGACTTCTGGCTACACCTTC.

The V call is TRBV7-2, the J call TRBJ2-1; 12 bases line up with TRBD2. Germline lookup yields CDR1 SGHTA and CDR2 FQGNSA. J lost 7 bases, V lost 5 bases, and 6 bases had no gene match. This CDR3 has 15 residues. CDR3: CASSPTSGRPNEQFF. The CDR3 region has the DNA TGTGCCAGCAGCCCGACTAGCGGGAGACCGAATGAGCAGTTCTTC.

The chain carries TRBV7-6 and TRBJ2-5; D is perhaps TRBD2 (6 bases). V lost 3 bases, J lost 1 base, and 15 bases lay in between. Germline assignment: CDR1 SGHVS and CDR2 FNYEAQ. The CDR3 extends over 16 amino acids. The CDR3 loop is CASSFRLAPSQETQYF. CDR3 nucleotide sequence: TGTGCCAGCAGCTTCCGGCTAGCGCCCAGCCAAGAGACCCAGTACTTC.

The genes are TRBV9 and TRBJ2-7, with D tentatively TRBD2 (5 bases). The CDR3 consists of 14 residues. CDR1 and CDR2 from the germline V gene are SGDLS and YYNGEE. V was shortened by 4 bases and J by 3 bases, with 14 bases between the two germline ends. The CDR3 DNA reads TGTGCCAGCAGCCCGATGGACTTATTCTACGAGCAGTACTTC. Its protein product is CASSPMDLFYEQYF.

The chain has TRBV28 and TRBJ2-7, with unresolved D. V dropped 3 bases and J dropped 3 bases, with 9 bases sitting between them. This CDR3 is 13 amino acids long. Per the germline V gene, CDR1 is MDHEN and CDR2 is SYDVKM. In DNA form, the CDR3 reads TGTGCCAGCAGTTTGAGGAGTCTCTACGAGCAGTACTTC. It is translated as CASSLRSLYEQYF.

The genes are TRBV4-3 and TRBJ2-3; 10 bases agree with TRBD1. CDR3 length: 15 residues. Germline assignment: CDR1 LGHNA and CDR2 YSLEER. The junction had 3 bases not matched to a gene; V was cut back by 4 bases and J by 2 bases. The CDR3 DNA sequence: TGCGCCAGCAGCCTCGACAGGGGGCACACAGATACGCAGTATTTT. It translates to CASSLDRGHTDTQYF.

This rearrangement joins TRBV4-1 to TRBJ2-4, with a weak D call TRBD2 (6 bases). The CDR3 is 19 residues long. V lost 4 bases and J lost 4, with 26 bases in between. Per the germline V gene, CDR1 is MGHRA and CDR2 is YSYEKL. CDR3 region: CASSREAGGTDTPKNIQYF. In DNA, the CDR3 is TGCGCCAGCAGCCGTGAAGCTGGTGGGACTGACACGCCAAAAAACATTCAGTACTTC.